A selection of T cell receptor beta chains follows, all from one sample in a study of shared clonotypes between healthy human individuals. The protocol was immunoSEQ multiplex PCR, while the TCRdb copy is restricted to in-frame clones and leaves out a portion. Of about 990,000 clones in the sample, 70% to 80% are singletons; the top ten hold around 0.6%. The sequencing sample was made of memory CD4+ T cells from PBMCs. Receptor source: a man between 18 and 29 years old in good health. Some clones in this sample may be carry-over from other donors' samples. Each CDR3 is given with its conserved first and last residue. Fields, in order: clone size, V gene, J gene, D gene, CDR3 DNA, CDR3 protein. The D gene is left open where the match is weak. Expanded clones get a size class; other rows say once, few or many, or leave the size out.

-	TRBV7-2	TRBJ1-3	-	TGTGCCAGCAGCTATAACAGGGCCGGCTCTGGAAACACCATATATTTT	CASSYNRAGSGNTIYF
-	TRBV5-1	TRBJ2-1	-	TGCGCCAGCAGCTTGGGCCGACACAATGAGCAGTTCTTC	CASSLGRHNEQFF
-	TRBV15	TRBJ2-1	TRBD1	TGTGCCACCAGCAGAGGGACAGGGGGTGAGCAGTTCTTC	CATSRGTGGEQFF
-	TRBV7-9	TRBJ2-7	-	TGTGCCAGCAGCTTAGGTCTTGGGGGACTTGGCAGGACCCCACCCAAGCAGTACTTC	CASSLGLGGLGRTPPKQYF
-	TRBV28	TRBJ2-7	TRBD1	TGTGCCAGCAGTTTCCCGACAGGGGGGGCCTACGAGCAGTACTTC	CASSFPTGGAYEQYF
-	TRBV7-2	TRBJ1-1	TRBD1	TGTGCCAGCAGCGGATGGACAGGGCCCACTGAAGCTTTCTTT	CASSGWTGPTEAFF
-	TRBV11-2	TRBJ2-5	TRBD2	TGTGCCAGCGGGGGGGGTAGTCAAGAGACCCAGTACTTC	CASGGGSQETQYF
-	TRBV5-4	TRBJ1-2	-	TGTGCCAGCAGCCCGGGGGGGAAGGGGTATGGCTACACCTTC	CASSPGGKGYGYTF
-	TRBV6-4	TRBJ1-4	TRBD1	TGTGCCACTCGACAGGGGGAATATGAAAAACTGTTTTTT	CATRQGEYEKLFF
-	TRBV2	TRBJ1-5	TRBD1	TGTGCCAGCAGTGGACAGGGAGGCAGCAATCAGCCCCAGCATTTT	CASSGQGGSNQPQHF
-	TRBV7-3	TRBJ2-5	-	TGTGCCAGCAGCTTAACGAGGGAGACCCAGTACTTC	CASSLTRETQYF
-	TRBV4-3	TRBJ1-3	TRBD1	TGCGCCAGCAGCCAACTGACAGGGCAATACTCTGGAAACACCATATATTTT	CASSQLTGQYSGNTIYF
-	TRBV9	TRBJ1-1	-	TGTGCCAGCAGCGCGGACGGTCGGGGGAACACTGAAGCTTTCTTT	CASSADGRGNTEAFF
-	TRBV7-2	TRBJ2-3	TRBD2	TGTGCCAGCAGCCACGAGACTAGCGGCCGCACAGATACGCAGTATTTT	CASSHETSGRTDTQYF
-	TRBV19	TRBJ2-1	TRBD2	TGTGCCAGTAGTTCCTTACGGACTAGCGGGAGGGAAGGTCATGAGCAGTTCTTC	CASSSLRTSGREGHEQFF
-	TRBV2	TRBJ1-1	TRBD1	TGTGCCAGCAAGCGACAGGGGAACGGGGGCACTGAAGCTTTCTTT	CASKRQGNGGTEAFF
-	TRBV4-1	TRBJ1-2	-	TGCGCCAGCAGTAACCAGGGAGCCTATGGCTACACCTTC	CASSNQGAYGYTF
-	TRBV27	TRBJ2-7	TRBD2	TGTGCCAGCAGTTCAGGGCGGGAGAAAGGTTGGGCCGAGCAGTACTTC	CASSSGREKGWAEQYF
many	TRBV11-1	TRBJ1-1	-	TGTGCCAGCAGCTTACCTGGGTTTGGCACTGAAGCTTTCTTT	CASSLPGFGTEAFF
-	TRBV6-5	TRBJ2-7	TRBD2	TGTGCCAGCAGTTACTCGAGGGCTAGCGGGAGTAGCGAGCAGTACTTC	CASSYSRASGSSEQYF
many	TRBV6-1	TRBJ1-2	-	TGTGCCAGCCGCCAAATAGGGACTAACTATGGCTACACCTTC	CASRQIGTNYGYTF
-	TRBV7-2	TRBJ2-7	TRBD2	TGTGCCAGCAGCTTCTGGGGGACTAGCGGGGACCACGAGCAGTACTTC	CASSFWGTSGDHEQYF
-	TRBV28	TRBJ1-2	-	TGTGCCAGCAGTTTGACGGGAGACGCTAACTATGGCTACACCTTC	CASSLTGDANYGYTF
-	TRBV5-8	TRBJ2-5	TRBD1	TGTGCCAGCAGCTCGGACAGGGGGCTGGAGACCCAGTACTTC	CASSSDRGLETQYF
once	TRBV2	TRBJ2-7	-	TGTGCCAGCAGTGAGTCCGATTACGAGCAGTACTTC	CASSESDYEQYF
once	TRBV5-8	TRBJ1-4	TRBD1	TGTGCCACCATGAGACAGGGAAGGGATGAAAAACTGTTTTTT	CATMRQGRDEKLFF
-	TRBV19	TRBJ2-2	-	TGTGCCAGTAGTATAGCCTTTACGAACACCGGGGAGCTGTTTTTT	CASSIAFTNTGELFF
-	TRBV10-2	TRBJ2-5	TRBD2	TGCGCCAGCACTATCTTCGCGGGAGGGCTCCAAGAGACCCAGTACTTC	CASTIFAGGLQETQYF
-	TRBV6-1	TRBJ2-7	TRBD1	TGTGCCAGCAGGGGGACAGGGGCCTCCTACGAGCAGTACTTC	CASRGTGASYEQYF
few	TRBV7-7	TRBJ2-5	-	TGTGCCAGCAGCTTAGCGGACAGTCAAGAGACCCAGTACTTC	CASSLADSQETQYF
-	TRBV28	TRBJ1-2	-	TGTGCCAGCAGTCCAGTCGGGGTCCCCTATGGCTATACCTTC	CASSPVGVPYGYTF
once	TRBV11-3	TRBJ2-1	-	TGTGCCAGCAGCTTAGATTCCCCAGGACGGTCCTACAATGAGCAGTTCTTC	CASSLDSPGRSYNEQFF
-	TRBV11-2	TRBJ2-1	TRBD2	TGTGCCAGCAGCTTAGATTGGGGCGGGAGGGGTTACAATGAGCAGTTCTTC	CASSLDWGGRGYNEQFF
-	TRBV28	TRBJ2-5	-	TGTGCCAGCAGTTTTGGGCCCGAGACCCAGTACTTC	CASSFGPETQYF
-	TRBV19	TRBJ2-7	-	TGTGCCAGTAGTTTGCGGGCCGCGGGGAACGAGCAGTACTTC	CASSLRAAGNEQYF
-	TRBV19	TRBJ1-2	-	TGTGCCAGTAGTACCGAAGGGGCGTTGGGCTATGGCTACACCTTC	CASSTEGALGYGYTF
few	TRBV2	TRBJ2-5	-	TGTGCCAGCAGTGAGGGCAGAGAGACCCAGTACTTC	CASSEGRETQYF
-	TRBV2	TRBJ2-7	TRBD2	TGTGCCAGCAGGTCAACAGCGGGAGGAGAATCGTACTTC	CASRSTAGGESYF
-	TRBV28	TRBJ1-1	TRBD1	TGTGCCAGCAGTTTAGCGGCAGGGGGAATGAACACTGAAGCTTTCTTT	CASSLAAGGMNTEAFF
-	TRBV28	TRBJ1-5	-	TGTGCCAGCAGTTTAACCAGTGGGGGAGGCTACAATCAGCCCCAGCATTTT	CASSLTSGGGYNQPQHF
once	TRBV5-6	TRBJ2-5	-	TGTGCCAGCAGTTGGCAGACCGAGACCCAGTACTTC	CASSWQTETQYF
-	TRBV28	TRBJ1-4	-	TGTGCCAGCAGCCGGGTTGAAAAACTGTTTTTT	CASSRVEKLFF
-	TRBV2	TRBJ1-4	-	TGTGCCAGCAGTGGACCGGGACCAGGTGAAAAACTGTTTTTT	CASSGPGPGEKLFF
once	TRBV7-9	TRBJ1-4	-	TGTGCCAGCAGCCTGCCCGCTAATGAAAAACTGTTTTTT	CASSLPANEKLFF
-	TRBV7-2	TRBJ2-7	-	TGTGCCAGCAGCTTACCTCTGATGGGCGAGCAGTACTTC	CASSLPLMGEQYF
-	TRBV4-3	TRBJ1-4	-	TGCGCCAGCAGCCGCGTACAGGGTTATAATGAAAAACTGTTTTTT	CASSRVQGYNEKLFF
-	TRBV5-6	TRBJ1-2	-	TGTGCCAGCAGCTTGGGTCAGGGAAGTGGCTACACCTTC	CASSLGQGSGYTF
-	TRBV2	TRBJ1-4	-	TGTGCCAGCAGGCAAGACTGGAATGAAAAACTGTTTTTT	CASRQDWNEKLFF
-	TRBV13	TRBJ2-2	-	TGTGCCAGCCTCCTTTTGGGGACCGGGGAGCTGTTTTTT	CASLLLGTGELFF
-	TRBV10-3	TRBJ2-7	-	TGTGCCATCAGTGAGAGGGCTGACGAGCAGTACTTC	CAISERADEQYF
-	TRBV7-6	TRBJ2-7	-	TGTGCCAGCAGCTTAGAAGGGGCCCCCTACGAGCAGTACTTC	CASSLEGAPYEQYF
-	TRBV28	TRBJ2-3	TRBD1	TGTGCCAGCAGTTTATTGGACAGGGCAGCAGATACGCAGTATTTT	CASSLLDRAADTQYF